This TCR beta chain was profiled in a study of blood T cell repertoires in COVID-19. Study details: Sites across the United States, Italy and Spain contributed samples from acute and convalescent COVID-19.

V was clipped by 9 bases and J by 1 base; unmatched bases: 4. Germline CDR1 reads LNHDA; CDR2 reads SQIVND (reference sequence). The CDR3 extends over 13 amino acids. Those designated as exposed participants met a COVID-19 case within 2 weeks before study entry. Per the study methods: Reference gene primer amplification gave nucleated cell count estimates. TCRdb's copy holds only in-frame clones and misses some; the assay was immunoSEQ multiplex PCR. That table supplies the V and J calls and clone size; D and trimming were determined from the DNA. The sample contains 350,000 to 400,000 clones, about 89% of which appear only once.

The chain uses TRBV19 and TRBJ1-1; TRBD1 matches 8 bases. Source material: PBMCs or T cells enriched from blood (not recorded which). The sequence came from a middle-aged woman who had been exposed to COVID-19. The CDR3 sequence is CASADRGNTEAFF. The CDR3 DNA sequence: TGTGCCAGCGCTGACAGGGGGAACACTGAAGCTTTCTTT.